Reported below is one TCR beta chain. Its antigen remains unidentified. This record belongs to a study of blood T cells in healthy people across ages. Study-level points and caveats: Among long-lived donors, naive CD4+ cells were more numerous and diversity higher than in aged donors.

For the second PCR, which ran for about 7 to 11 cycles, a sample-barcoded 5' primer and a J-beta primer mix were used. Samples each returned at least 3 million CDR3-containing paired-end reads. One entry per CDR3 protein results from TCRdb running MiXCR on the 5' RACE reads. The sample carries some 1.5 million distinct CDR3 sequences, 28% recorded once. The CDR3 has 12 amino acids. CDR1 is SGHKS and CDR2 is YYEKEE in the germline V gene (reference sequence). Trimming stripped 0 bases from V and 8 bases from J, with 8 bases between. Sequences were obtained from blood. The receptor was isolated from a woman aged 30 to 39 in good health. The chain recombines TRBV5-5 with TRBJ1-2, with no clear D. The CDR3 DNA follows: TGTGCCAGCAGCTTGGGGTTGTTCGGCTACACCTTC. Protein: CASSLGLFGYTF. Based on the CDR3 plus reference TRBV5-5 and TRBJ1-2, the full variable domain is DAGVTQSPTHLIKTRGQQVTLRCSPISGHKSVSWYQQVLGQGPQFIFQYYEKEERGRGNFPDRFSARQFPNYSSELNVNALLLGDSALYLCASSLGLFGYTFGSGTRLTVV.